The rows below give T cell receptor beta chains drawn from one sample of a study of blood T cell repertoires in COVID-19. Libraries were prepared by immunoSEQ multiplex PCR; TCRdb keeps only in-frame clonotypes and omits some of them. The table records about 240,000 clones, about 80% of them present only once. The material sequenced was peripheral blood. The receptors derive from a woman aged 80 or older with acute or convalescent COVID-19. The CDR3 runs from the conserved cysteine through the conserved F or W. The order of the fields is D gene, clone size, J gene, V gene, CDR3 DNA, CDR3 protein. The D gene is left open where the match is weak. Clone size, where shown, is once, few, many, or a class for clones that have expanded.

d_gene: -
abundance: once
j_gene: TRBJ2-7
v_gene: TRBV5-1
CDR3nt: TGCGCCAGCAGGGTCGGGGTGGCCACGTACGAGCAGTACTTC
CDR3aa: CASRVGVATYEQYF

d_gene: TRBD2
abundance: -
j_gene: TRBJ2-3
v_gene: TRBV29-1
CDR3nt: TGCAGCGTTGAAGACCCTAGCGGGGCGGCAGATACGCAGTATTTT
CDR3aa: CSVEDPSGAADTQYF

d_gene: -
abundance: -
j_gene: TRBJ1-1
v_gene: TRBV10-3
CDR3nt: TGTGCCATCGGGAGGGGGAACACTGAAGCTTTCTTT
CDR3aa: CAIGRGNTEAFF

d_gene: -
abundance: -
j_gene: TRBJ2-3
v_gene: TRBV7-9
CDR3nt: TGTGCCAGCAGCTTAGCTATCACAGATACGCAGTATTTT
CDR3aa: CASSLAITDTQYF

d_gene: -
abundance: -
j_gene: TRBJ1-2
v_gene: TRBV18
CDR3nt: TGTGCCAGCTCACCGGACACAGGCTACACCTTC
CDR3aa: CASSPDTGYTF

d_gene: TRBD1
abundance: -
j_gene: TRBJ2-1
v_gene: TRBV7-9
CDR3nt: TGTGCCACCGGGACAGGCTCCTACAATGAGCAGTTCTTC
CDR3aa: CATGTGSYNEQFF

d_gene: -
abundance: -
j_gene: TRBJ1-1
v_gene: TRBV7-3
CDR3nt: TGTGCCAGCAGCTTAGGGGCCCAAACTGAAGCTTTCTTT
CDR3aa: CASSLGAQTEAFF

d_gene: -
abundance: -
j_gene: TRBJ1-2
v_gene: TRBV19
CDR3nt: TGTGCCAGTAGTATCAGGGGAACCCCCTATGGCTACACCTTC
CDR3aa: CASSIRGTPYGYTF

d_gene: -
abundance: -
j_gene: TRBJ1-5
v_gene: TRBV7-8
CDR3nt: TGTGCCAGCAGCTTAGAGTGGGGCAGAGGACAGCCCCAGCATTTT
CDR3aa: CASSLEWGRGQPQHF

d_gene: -
abundance: -
j_gene: TRBJ2-7
v_gene: TRBV30
CDR3nt: TGTGCCTGGAGTCGAGGGGGTAACTACGAGCAGTACTTC
CDR3aa: CAWSRGGNYEQYF

d_gene: TRBD1
abundance: -
j_gene: TRBJ2-1
v_gene: TRBV2
CDR3nt: TGTGCCAGCAGTGAAGGGACAGGGGCCTTCTACAATGAGCAGTTCTTC
CDR3aa: CASSEGTGAFYNEQFF

d_gene: TRBD1
abundance: -
j_gene: TRBJ2-7
v_gene: TRBV15
CDR3nt: TGTGCCACCAGCAGGGAAGGGACAGTCTCCTACGAGCAGTACTTC
CDR3aa: CATSREGTVSYEQYF

d_gene: -
abundance: once
j_gene: TRBJ2-3
v_gene: TRBV3-1/TRBV3-2
CDR3nt: TGTGCCAGCAGCCAAGCGGGGGTAGTTGCAGATACGCAGTATTTT
CDR3aa: CASSQAGVVADTQYF

d_gene: -
abundance: once
j_gene: TRBJ1-5
v_gene: TRBV19
CDR3nt: TGTGCCAGTAGTACCCAACAGGGAAGTAGAGCCCAGCCCCAGCATTTT
CDR3aa: CASSTQQGSRAQPQHF

d_gene: -
abundance: -
j_gene: TRBJ2-5
v_gene: TRBV7-9
CDR3nt: TGTGCCAGCAGCTCGCCCTCCTACTTCTCCGGTGGAGAGACCCAGTACTTC
CDR3aa: CASSSPSYFSGGETQYF

d_gene: TRBD1
abundance: once
j_gene: TRBJ2-4
v_gene: TRBV10-2
CDR3nt: TGCGCCAGCAGTGAAGGGCAGGGGGCAGGCAAAAACATTCAGTACTTC
CDR3aa: CASSEGQGAGKNIQYF

d_gene: TRBD2
abundance: -
j_gene: TRBJ2-1
v_gene: TRBV18
CDR3nt: TGTGCCAGCTCACCACCGTCTAGCGGATACAATGAGCAGTTCTTC
CDR3aa: CASSPPSSGYNEQFF

d_gene: -
abundance: -
j_gene: TRBJ2-2
v_gene: TRBV6-4
CDR3nt: TGTGCCAGCAGTCGTGTCGTCGGGGTCACCGGGGAGCTGTTTTTT
CDR3aa: CASSRVVGVTGELFF

d_gene: TRBD1
abundance: -
j_gene: TRBJ1-1
v_gene: TRBV6-1
CDR3nt: TGTGCCAGCAGTGATAACAGGGGGCTCACTGAAGCTTTCTTT
CDR3aa: CASSDNRGLTEAFF

d_gene: -
abundance: -
j_gene: TRBJ1-5
v_gene: TRBV19
CDR3nt: TGTGCCAGTAGTAAAGGGGGTTTCGGCAATCAGCCCCAGCATTTT
CDR3aa: CASSKGGFGNQPQHF

d_gene: -
abundance: once
j_gene: TRBJ2-2
v_gene: TRBV18
CDR3nt: TGTGCCAGCTCACCAATAGCGGTAGACACCGGGGAGCTGTTTTTT
CDR3aa: CASSPIAVDTGELFF

d_gene: TRBD2
abundance: -
j_gene: TRBJ2-3
v_gene: TRBV18
CDR3nt: TGTGCCAGCTCACCACCGCCCGGGGGGGTCACAGATACGCAGTATTTT
CDR3aa: CASSPPPGGVTDTQYF

d_gene: -
abundance: -
j_gene: TRBJ1-3
v_gene: TRBV29-1
CDR3nt: TGCAGCGTTGAAAAAAGCCTCTCTGGAAACACCATATATTTT
CDR3aa: CSVEKSLSGNTIYF

d_gene: -
abundance: -
j_gene: TRBJ1-1
v_gene: TRBV11-2
CDR3nt: TGTGCCAGCAGCTTAGGCGTCATGAACACTGAAGCTTTCTTT
CDR3aa: CASSLGVMNTEAFF

d_gene: -
abundance: -
j_gene: TRBJ2-7
v_gene: TRBV29-1
CDR3nt: TGCAGACCCACAGGTCACGAGCAGTACTTC
CDR3aa: CRPTGHEQYF

d_gene: -
abundance: -
j_gene: TRBJ1-1
v_gene: TRBV7-2
CDR3nt: TGTGCCAGCAGCTTAGTGGGGGGGAATTTGAACACTGAAGCTTTCTTT
CDR3aa: CASSLVGGNLNTEAFF

d_gene: TRBD1
abundance: few
j_gene: TRBJ1-3
v_gene: TRBV5-1
CDR3nt: TGCGCCAGCAGGTCGACAGGGCCGGAGGGAAACACCATATATTTT
CDR3aa: CASRSTGPEGNTIYF

d_gene: -
abundance: -
j_gene: TRBJ1-1
v_gene: TRBV19
CDR3nt: TGTGCCAGTAGTATAGATCCGATAGGGCGGGAAAACACTGAAGCTTTCTTT
CDR3aa: CASSIDPIGRENTEAFF

d_gene: -
abundance: -
j_gene: TRBJ1-3
v_gene: TRBV7-9
CDR3nt: TGTGCCAGCAGCTTAGGCGTCTCTGGAAACACCATATATTTT
CDR3aa: CASSLGVSGNTIYF

d_gene: -
abundance: -
j_gene: TRBJ1-1
v_gene: TRBV28
CDR3nt: TGTGCCAGCAGTTTAGACAGGTGGGACACTGAAGCTTTCTTT
CDR3aa: CASSLDRWDTEAFF

d_gene: TRBD1
abundance: -
j_gene: TRBJ1-2
v_gene: TRBV25-1
CDR3nt: TGTGCCAGCAGTGAATATAAGGGACAGGGGGCTGGCTACACCTTC
CDR3aa: CASSEYKGQGAGYTF

d_gene: TRBD1
abundance: -
j_gene: TRBJ1-5
v_gene: TRBV7-7
CDR3nt: TGTGCTAGCAGCTTATCCTGGGACAGTCAGCCCCAGCATTTT
CDR3aa: CASSLSWDSQPQHF

d_gene: TRBD2
abundance: -
j_gene: TRBJ2-2
v_gene: TRBV9
CDR3nt: TGTGCCAGCAGCGTAGCTGGGGGGGGATACACCGGGGAGCTGTTTTTT
CDR3aa: CASSVAGGGYTGELFF

d_gene: -
abundance: -
j_gene: TRBJ2-7
v_gene: TRBV5-1
CDR3nt: TGCGCCAGCAGCGGCGGGCCCGGGGATTCCTACGAGCAGTACTTC
CDR3aa: CASSGGPGDSYEQYF

d_gene: TRBD1
abundance: -
j_gene: TRBJ2-1
v_gene: TRBV27
CDR3nt: TGTGCCAGCAGCCGGTTAGGGACAGGGAACAATGAGCAGTTCTTC
CDR3aa: CASSRLGTGNNEQFF

d_gene: TRBD1
abundance: -
j_gene: TRBJ2-5
v_gene: TRBV7-3
CDR3nt: TGTGCCAGCAGCTTAAGTGGGACAGTGCAAGAGACCCAGTACTTC
CDR3aa: CASSLSGTVQETQYF

d_gene: TRBD1
abundance: -
j_gene: TRBJ1-2
v_gene: TRBV9
CDR3nt: TGTGCCAGCAGCGGGGTCGTCCTCAGGGGGCCGGATGGCTACACCTTC
CDR3aa: CASSGVVLRGPDGYTF

d_gene: TRBD1
abundance: -
j_gene: TRBJ1-4
v_gene: TRBV6-5
CDR3nt: TGTGCCAGCAGTTACCAGGGGGCCCGAGGTGAAAAACTGTTTTTT
CDR3aa: CASSYQGARGEKLFF

d_gene: -
abundance: -
j_gene: TRBJ1-4
v_gene: TRBV14
CDR3nt: TGTGCCAGCAGCCAAGATCTCCTATCAACTAATGAAAAACTGTTTTTT
CDR3aa: CASSQDLLSTNEKLFF

d_gene: -
abundance: -
j_gene: TRBJ2-3
v_gene: TRBV10-3
CDR3nt: TGTGCCACCAAACCTGGGGGGACAGATACGCAGTATTTT
CDR3aa: CATKPGGTDTQYF

d_gene: TRBD1
abundance: -
j_gene: TRBJ1-2
v_gene: TRBV4-1
CDR3nt: TGCGCCAGCAGCCAAGATCAGGACAGGGAGTGGGACTATGGCTACACCTTC
CDR3aa: CASSQDQDREWDYGYTF